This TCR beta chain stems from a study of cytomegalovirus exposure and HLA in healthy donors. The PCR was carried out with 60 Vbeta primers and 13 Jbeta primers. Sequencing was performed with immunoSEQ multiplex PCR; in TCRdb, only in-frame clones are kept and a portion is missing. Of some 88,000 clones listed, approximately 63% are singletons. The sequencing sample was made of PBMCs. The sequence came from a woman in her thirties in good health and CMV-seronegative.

The CDR3: CASSQTTTSTDTQYF. In DNA form, the CDR3 reads TGTGCCAGCAGCCAGACTACCACTAGCACAGATACGCAGTATTTT. This chain connects TRBV4-2 to TRBJ2-3; a weak D match, TRBD2 (5 bases). CDR3 length: 15 residues. Trimming took off 3 bases at V and 0 bases at J, with 10 bases between the two ends. Germline V lookup: CDR1 LGHNA, CDR2 YNFKEQ.